This T cell receptor (beta chain) was sequenced in a study of control samples from healthy donors and cancer patients. The CDR3 totals 12 residues. Germline V CDR1 and CDR2: SNHLY, FYNNEI. Germline trimming cut 8 bases from V and 4 bases from J; bases unmatched to any gene: 2. Sequencing was performed with immunoSEQ multiplex PCR; in TCRdb, only in-frame clones are kept and a portion is missing. The data hold some 200,000 clones, with just under 95% observed a single time. The clonotype comes from a man in his forties or fifties in good health. Material for sequencing was blood. The chain employs TRBV2 and TRBJ2-5; 9 bases agree with TRBD1. As DNA, the CDR3 is TGTGCCAGCGTGGACAGGGGAGAGACCCAGTACTTC. This codes for CASVDRGETQYF.